This record looks at one T cell receptor beta chain sequence and its context. This specimen comes from a study of technical replicates of blood from several donors. Sequenced by immunoSEQ multiplex PCR; TCRdb stores in-frame clones only, minus some. The table includes nearly 80,000 clones, around 90% detected once. This receptor was taken from a human donor in good health. Sequenced material: T cells isolated from PBMCs.

CDR3 coding DNA: TGTGCCAATAAGTGGGGGGAGGGGGGCACAGATACGCAGTATTTT. Protein product: CANKWGEGGTDTQYF. The rearrangement links TRBV2 to TRBJ2-3, with a weak D call TRBD2 (7 bases). The length of the CDR3 is 15 residues. Germline V gene sequence: CDR1 SNHLY, CDR2 FYNNEI. The V gene lost 10 bases and the J gene lost 1 base, with 18 bases spanning the gap.